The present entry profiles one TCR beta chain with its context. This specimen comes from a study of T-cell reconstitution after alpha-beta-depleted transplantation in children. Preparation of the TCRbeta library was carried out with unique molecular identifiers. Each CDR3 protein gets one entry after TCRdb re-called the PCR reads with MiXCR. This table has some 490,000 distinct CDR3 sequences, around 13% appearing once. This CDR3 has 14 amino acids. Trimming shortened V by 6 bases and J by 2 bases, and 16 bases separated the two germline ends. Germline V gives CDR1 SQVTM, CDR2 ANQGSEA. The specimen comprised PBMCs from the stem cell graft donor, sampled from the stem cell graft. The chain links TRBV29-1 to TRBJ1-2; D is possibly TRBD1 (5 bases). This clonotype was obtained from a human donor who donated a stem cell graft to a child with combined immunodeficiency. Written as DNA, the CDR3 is TGCAGCGTAACTGATCCCAGGGAGAACTATGGCTACACCTTC. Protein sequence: CSVTDPRENYGYTF.